The clone carrying this TCR beta chain came up a few times. The data originate from a study of cytomegalovirus exposure and HLA in healthy donors. The table came from immunoSEQ multiplex PCR; TCRdb's copy has only in-frame clones and leaves some out. The table includes 200,000 or so clones, around 80% detected once. V shed 3 bases and J shed 3 bases, with 9 bases lying between them. This CDR3 has 15 residues. The germline V gene has CDR1 SGHAT and CDR2 FQNNGV. This clonotype was sampled from a woman aged 30 to 39 in good health and CMV-seropositive. This sequence joins TRBV11-2 and TRBJ2-6; no clear D gene. Sequencing was done on a sample of PBMCs. CDR3 amino acids: CASSFFGYGANVLTF. CDR3 DNA sequence: TGTGCCAGCAGCTTCTTCGGGTATGGGGCCAACGTCCTGACTTTC. The full variable domain, its missing parts supplied by reference TRBV11-2 and TRBJ2-6, is EAGVAQSPRYKIIEKRQSVAFWCNPISGHATLYWYQQILGQGPKLLIQFQNNGVVDDSQLPKDRFSAERLKGVDSTLKIQPAKLEDSAVYLCASSFFGYGANVLTFGAGSRLTVL.